A single sample gave rise to the 15 T cell receptor beta chains below, sequenced in a study of technical replicates of blood from several donors. The method was immunoSEQ multiplex PCR; TCRdb's version includes in-frame clones alone and lacks a portion of them. The sample contains tens of thousands of clones, roughly 91% of which appear only once. The material sequenced was PBMCs. All receptors come from a human donor in good health. Some clones in this sample may be carry-over from other donors' samples.

The chain uses TRBV9 and TRBJ2-3, with 8 bases lining up with TRBD2. The V gene end was trimmed by 1 base and the J gene end by 2 bases; junction bases not matched to a gene: 6. This CDR3 contains 16 residues. The germline gives CDR1 SGDLS, CDR2 YYNGEE. The CDR3 bases are TGTGCCAGCAGCGTACTAGCGGGTAGCTACACAGATACGCAGTATTTT. As protein: CASSVLAGSYTDTQYF.

The chain combines TRBV9 with TRBJ2-7, with 10 positions matching TRBD1. With V trimmed by 5 bases and J by 5 bases, 1 base remained unmatched. CDR3 size: 12 residues. Germline loops: CDR1 SGDLS, CDR2 YYNGEE. CDR3 amino acids: CASSGTGDEQYF. DNA for the CDR3: TGTGCCAGCAGTGGGACAGGGGACGAGCAGTACTTC.

The chain is built from TRBV11-1 and TRBJ1-2; TRBD1 agrees at 12 bases. In germline, CDR1 is SGHAT, CDR2 FQDESV (reference sequence). This CDR3 contains 14 residues. J lost 6 bases, V lost 5 bases, and 4 bases had no gene match. The CDR3 DNA follows: TGTGCCAGCAGCCGTGGGACAGGGGGCGATGGCTACACCTTC. Protein: CASSRGTGGDGYTF.

V gene TRBV6-5 combines with J gene TRBJ2-5, with 11 bases lining up with TRBD1. CDR1 and CDR2 from the germline V gene are MNHEY and SVGAGI. J lost 4 bases, V lost 6 bases, and 7 bases had no gene match. The CDR3 is 15 residues long. The CDR3 nucleotides read TGTGCCAGCAGGCCCGGGACAGGGGGGAGAGAGACCCAGTACTTC. It translates to CASRPGTGGRETQYF.

This clone was seen once. V is TRBV7-2 and J is TRBJ2-3; tentative D call: TRBD2 (7 bases). The CDR3 covers 15 residues. In germline, CDR1 is SGHTA, CDR2 FQGNSA. Trimming took off 0 bases at V and 4 bases at J, with 11 bases between the two ends. The CDR3 nucleotides are TGTGCCAGCAGCTTAGCGGGGGGGCCGTCAGATACGCAGTATTTT. Protein sequence: CASSLAGGPSDTQYF. The full variable domain, completed using reference TRBV7-2 and TRBJ2-3, is GAGVSQSPSNKVTEKGKDVELRCDPISGHTALYWYRQSLGQGLEFLIYFQGNSAPDKSGLPSDRFSAERTGGSVSTLTIQRTQQEDSAVYLCASSLAGGPSDTQYFGPGTRLTVL.

The gene calls are TRBV2 and TRBJ2-5, with 11 bases lining up with TRBD1. CDR3 length: 15 residues. V shed 2 bases, J shed 5 bases, and the junction held 4 bases outside the gene matches. The germline V gene has CDR1 SNHLY and CDR2 FYNNEI. CDR3: CASSERGQGAETQYF. The CDR3 DNA sequence: TGTGCCAGCAGTGAAAGAGGACAGGGGGCCGAGACCCAGTACTTC.

The J gene is TRBJ2-6, the V gene TRBV6-1, with TRBD1 identical over 8 bases. The germline V gene encodes CDR1 MNHNS and CDR2 SASEGT. V lost 2 bases to trimming and J lost 4 bases; unmatched junction nucleotides: 10. CDR3 length: 18 amino acids. The DNA for the CDR3 is TGTGCCAGCAGTGAATCCGGGACAGGTGCCGGAGGGGCCAACGTCCTGACTTTC. Translated: CASSESGTGAGGANVLTF.

Only a few counts were recorded for this clone. V and J are TRBV6-4 and TRBJ2-7, with D possibly matching TRBD1 (5 bases). Germline assignment: CDR1 MRHNA and CDR2 SNTAGT. V was pared by 8 bases and J by 4 bases, with 21 bases between. This CDR3 comprises 15 residues. Here the CDR3 DNA reads TGTGCCAGCGCGTTCTTAGACAGTCCAGGATACGAGCAGTACTTC. Its protein product is CASAFLDSPGYEQYF.

The V and J genes are TRBV7-9 and TRBJ2-2, with TRBD2 as a possible D gene (5 bases). The V end was cut by 1 base, the J end by 2 bases, with 20 bases between. In germline, CDR1 is SEHNR, CDR2 FQNEAQ (reference sequence). This CDR3 region has 19 residues. The CDR3: CASSLDGGPSRANTGELFF. Written as DNA, the CDR3 is TGTGCCAGCAGCTTAGATGGAGGACCATCACGAGCAAACACCGGGGAGCTGTTTTTT.

This CDR3 reads CASSPMAGGSSAKNIQYF. The CDR3 region has the DNA TGTGCCAGCTCACCGATGGCAGGGGGTTCGTCGGCCAAAAACATTCAGTACTTC. V and J are TRBV18 and TRBJ2-4; TRBD1 matches at 7 bases. Trimming at V came to 3 bases and at J to 1 base, leaving 12 bases not matched to a gene. The CDR3 contains 18 residues. Germline V gene sequence: CDR1 KGHSH, CDR2 LQKENI.

The J gene is TRBJ2-1, the V gene TRBV25-1; TRBD1 is a possible D gene (6 bases). The length of the CDR3 is 18 residues. The germline CDR1 and CDR2 sequences are MGHDK and SYGVNS. Trimming took off 6 bases at V and 7 bases at J, with 28 bases between the two ends. The chain's CDR3 is CASSNHRGQGQKPNEQFF. CDR3 coding DNA: TGTGCCAGCAGCAACCATCGGGGCCAAGGACAGAAACCAAATGAGCAGTTCTTC.

The chain recombines TRBV2 with TRBJ2-7, with 8 positions matching TRBD1. Germline CDR1 reads SNHLY; CDR2 reads FYNNEI. The CDR3 length is 13 residues. The V segment lost 8 bases and the J segment 3 bases; nucleotides outside the gene matches: 6. CDR3 region: CASQGQADYEQYF. The CDR3 DNA is TGTGCCAGCCAGGGACAGGCCGACTACGAGCAGTACTTC.

This clone has a single count. The V and J genes are TRBV2 and TRBJ2-7, with a possible D match to TRBD2 (6 bases). CDR3 length equals 14 residues. Trimming shortened V by 6 bases and J by 6 bases, and 18 bases separated the two germline ends. Per the germline V gene, CDR1 is SNHLY and CDR2 is FYNNEI. Written as DNA, the CDR3 is TGTGCCAGCAGGGGGGGACGCGGGAAGTCCGAGCAGTACTTC. Residues: CASRGGRGKSEQYF.

V usage is TRBV11-1 and J usage is TRBJ2-5, with 12 bases lining up with TRBD2. From germline, CDR1 is SGHAT and CDR2 FQDESV (reference sequence). The CDR3 consists of 17 residues. The trim removed 1 base at V and 5 bases at J, leaving 8 bases unmatched. The CDR3 reads CASSLVALAGGSETQYF. The CDR3 DNA is TGTGCCAGCAGCTTAGTCGCGCTAGCGGGAGGGAGCGAGACCCAGTACTTC.

This chain joins TRBV28 and TRBJ2-3; 7 positions agree with TRBD1. The CDR3 covers 14 residues. J lost 6 bases, V lost 2 bases, and 5 bases had no gene match. Germline-derived CDR1 and CDR2 are MDHEN and SYDVKM. The CDR3 region is CASSLPTGSDTQYF. The CDR3 DNA is TGTGCCAGCAGTTTACCGACAGGGTCCGATACGCAGTATTTT.